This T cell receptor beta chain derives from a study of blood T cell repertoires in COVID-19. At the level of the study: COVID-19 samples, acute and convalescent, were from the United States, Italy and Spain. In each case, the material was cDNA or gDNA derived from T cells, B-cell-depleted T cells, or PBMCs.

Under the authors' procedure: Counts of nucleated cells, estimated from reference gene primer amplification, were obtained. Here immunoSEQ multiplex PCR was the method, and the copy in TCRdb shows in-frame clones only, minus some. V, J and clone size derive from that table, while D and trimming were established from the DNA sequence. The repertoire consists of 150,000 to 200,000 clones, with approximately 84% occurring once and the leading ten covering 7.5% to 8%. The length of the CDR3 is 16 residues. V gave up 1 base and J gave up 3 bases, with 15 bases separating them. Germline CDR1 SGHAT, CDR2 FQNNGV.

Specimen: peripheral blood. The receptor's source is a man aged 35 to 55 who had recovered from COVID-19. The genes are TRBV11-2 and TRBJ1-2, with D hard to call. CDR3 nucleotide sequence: TGTGCCAGCAGCTTAGCAGCGGGAGCAGCTTACTATGGCTACACCTTC. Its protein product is CASSLAAGAAYYGYTF.